One sample yielded the 14 T cell receptor beta chains listed below, sequenced in a study of Ad26.COV2.S vaccination and SARS-CoV-2 variants. Treatment of the sample: around 19 received Ad26.COV2.S at low or high dose, single or two shots; 5 received placebo; per-sample allocation not given. Samples came from day 63 after the first vaccine or placebo injection. Data came from immunoSEQ multiplex PCR; TCRdb stores just in-frame clones and leaves some out. The data show under 250,000 clones, around 88% seen once. Sample: peripheral blood, taken in a trial of Ad26.COV2.S vaccine versus placebo. The source of these receptors is a person between 18 and 60 years old who received the Ad26.COV2.S COVID-19 vaccine or a placebo.

Note on this clone: The junction and the germline gene differ at one end; a read error may be behind it. The chain combines TRBV7-7 with TRBJ2-3; 12 nucleotides match TRBD2. The CDR3 is 16 amino acids. Germline V CDR1 and CDR2: SSHAT, FNYEAQ (reference sequence). The CDR3 loop reads CASSPGGLAGTDTQYF. The CDR3 DNA is TGTGCTAGCAGCCCAGGCGGACTAGCGGGGACAGATACGCAGTATTTT. Combining the CDR3 with reference TRBV7-7 and TRBJ2-3 gives the whole variable domain GAGVSQSPRYKVTKRGQDVTLRCDPISSHATLYWYQQALGQGPEFLTYFNYEAQPDKSGLPSDRFSAERPEGSISTLTIQRTEQRDSAMYRCASSPGGLAGTDTQYFGPGTRLTVL.

This chain joins TRBV5-1 and TRBJ2-1; 7 bases match TRBD1. The germline V gene has CDR1 SGHRS and CDR2 YFSETQ. This CDR3 is 15 amino acids long. Germline trimming cut 1 base from V and 7 bases from J; bases unmatched to any gene: 8. CDR3 nucleotide sequence: TGCGCCAGCAGCTTGAAGGGGGCGTTGATAAATGAGCAGTTCTTC. This sequence encodes CASSLKGALINEQFF.

The CDR3 bases are TGTGCCAGCAGCGTTCTAGCGGGGCCAAACAATGAGCAGTTCTTC. It is translated as CASSVLAGPNNEQFF. The rearrangement links TRBV7-3 to TRBJ2-1, with TRBD2 identical over 9 bases. Germline V lookup: CDR1 SGHTA, CDR2 FQGTGA. Trimming removed 5 bases from V and 5 bases from J; junction bases left unmatched: 7. The CDR3 is 15 residues long.

The genes are TRBV5-6 and TRBJ1-2; tentatively, D is TRBD1 (6 bases). The germline gives CDR1 SGHDT, CDR2 YYEEEE. The CDR3 is made up of 15 amino acids. Trimming left V 2 bases short and J 8 bases short, with 19 bases between. In DNA, the CDR3 is TGTGCCAGCAGCTTCTTTTCGCAGGGGCTTTACGGCTACACCTTC. Protein product: CASSFFSQGLYGYTF.

The chain couples TRBV4-3 to TRBJ2-1; D possibly corresponds to TRBD2 (5 bases). Per the germline V gene, CDR1 is LGHNA and CDR2 is YSLEER. V was pared by 1 base and J by 12 bases, with 19 bases between. The CDR3 has 15 residues. This CDR3 is CASSQAPGSSSTQFF. The CDR3 DNA follows: TGCGCCAGCAGCCAAGCCCCGGGATCAAGTTCAACGCAGTTCTTC.

The V and J genes are TRBV2 and TRBJ1-6; no reliable D call. Trimming took 4 bases from V and 10 from J, leaving 14 bases between them. Germline values: CDR1 SNHLY, CDR2 FYNNEI. The CDR3 spans 14 residues. CDR3 loop: CASSADAVGSPLHF. Written as DNA, the CDR3 is TGTGCCAGCAGTGCTGACGCGGTAGGATCACCCCTCCACTTT.

The chain carries TRBV12-5 and TRBJ2-2; 7 positions agree with TRBD1. This CDR3 is built from 18 residues. Germline V CDR1 and CDR2: LGHNT, FRNRAP. Trimming cost V 2 bases and J 4 bases; bases outside gene matches: 13. This CDR3 is CASGLIRTGVNLTGELFF. In DNA, the CDR3 is TGTGCTAGTGGTTTGATCCGGACAGGCGTTAACCTCACCGGGGAGCTGTTTTTT.

The chain has TRBV6-5 and TRBJ2-7; D tentatively reads TRBD1 or TRBD2 (5 bases each). The V gene's germline CDR1 is MNHEY and CDR2 SVGAGI. Trimming stripped 5 bases from V and 6 bases from J, with 17 bases between. CDR3 length equals 14 residues. Here the CDR3 reads CASSPAQGVGEQYF. Here the CDR3 DNA reads TGTGCCAGCAGTCCCGCCCAGGGAGTCGGCGAGCAGTACTTC.

This rearrangement joins TRBV7-8 to TRBJ1-5; TRBD1 matches at 8 bases. V lost 5 bases to trimming and J lost 5 bases; unmatched junction nucleotides: 8. This CDR3 has 15 residues. Germline V lookup: CDR1 SGHVS, CDR2 FQNEAQ. In DNA, the CDR3 is TGTGCCAGCAGCCTAAGCGGGACAGGTTATCAGCCCCAGCATTTT. Translated: CASSLSGTGYQPQHF.

The V and J genes are TRBV18 and TRBJ2-7; 9 nucleotides line up with TRBD1. CDR1 is KGHSH, CDR2 LQKENI, per germline. V lost 3 bases to trimming and J lost 6 bases; unmatched junction nucleotides: 9. The CDR3 consists of 15 residues. This chain's CDR3 is CASSPRGQGLGEQYV. The DNA of the CDR3 is TGTGCCAGCTCACCGAGGGGACAGGGTTTGGGCGAGCAGTACGTC.

The chain couples TRBV24-1 to TRBJ1-2; unclear D gene. The CDR3 length is 12 residues. In germline, CDR1 is KGHDR, CDR2 SFDVKD. V was cut by 1 base and J by 7 bases, with 6 bases left in between. CDR3 coding DNA: TGTGCCACCAGTGATTTAAACCTTGGCTACACCTTC. Protein sequence: CATSDLNLGYTF.

The chain employs TRBV20-1 and TRBJ1-1; possibly TRBD1 for D (6 bases). Trimming pared 3 bases from V and 1 base from J, leaving 12 bases between. The CDR3 loop spans 14 amino acids. Germline V gene sequence: CDR1 DFQATT, CDR2 SNEGSKA (reference sequence). CDR3 sequence (DNA): TGCAGTGCTAGTAGAGGGGGTCGGAACACTGAAGCTTTCTTT. Protein product: CSASRGGRNTEAFF.

The genes are TRBV18 and TRBJ1-1; the match to TRBD1 covers 8 bases. The CDR3 extends over 17 amino acids. Germline CDR1 is KGHSH and CDR2 is LQKENI. Unmatched junction bases numbered 7, after V lost 0 bases and J lost 1 base. CDR3 protein: CASSPPNGQGKNTEAFF. The DNA for the CDR3 is TGTGCCAGCTCACCACCGAATGGACAGGGAAAGAACACTGAAGCTTTCTTT.

The chain has TRBV15 and TRBJ1-4; no reliable D call. This CDR3 has 13 amino acids. The germline CDR1 and CDR2 sequences are LNHNV and YYDKDF (reference sequence). The V end was cut by 3 bases, the J end by 3 bases, with 5 bases between. CDR3 sequence: CATSRQPNEKLFF. For the CDR3, the DNA is TGTGCCACCAGCAGGCAGCCTAATGAAAAACTGTTTTTT.